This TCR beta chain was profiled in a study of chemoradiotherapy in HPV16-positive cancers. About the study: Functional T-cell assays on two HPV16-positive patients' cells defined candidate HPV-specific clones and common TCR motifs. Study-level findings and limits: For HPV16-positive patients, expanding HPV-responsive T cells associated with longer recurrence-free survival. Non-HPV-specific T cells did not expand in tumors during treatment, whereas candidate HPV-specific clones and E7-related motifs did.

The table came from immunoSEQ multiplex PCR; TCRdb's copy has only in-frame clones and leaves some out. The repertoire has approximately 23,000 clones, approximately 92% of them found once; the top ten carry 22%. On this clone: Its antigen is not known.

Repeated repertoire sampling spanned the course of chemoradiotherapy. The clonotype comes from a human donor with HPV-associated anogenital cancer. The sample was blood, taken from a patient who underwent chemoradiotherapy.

The CDR3 DNA is TGTGCCAGCAGCTTAGCGAACCCGGGAGTGGGAGAGACCCAGTACTTC. Translating it yields CASSLANPGVGETQYF. The chain employs TRBV7-2 and TRBJ2-5; tentative D call: TRBD2 (6 bases). Trimming took 0 bases from V and 4 from J, leaving 15 bases between them. CDR3 length: 16 amino acids. In germline, CDR1 is SGHTA, CDR2 FQGNSA.